What follows describes a single T cell receptor delta chain. Its antigen is not identified. A far more abundant clone sits one base away, making this likely a read error. At the DNA level, this CDR3 is encoded by other sequences in the same sample as well. Gammadelta T cells were flow-sorted from PBMC into Vgamma9/Vdelta2+ and Vdelta2-negative populations for bulk analysis. The data stem from a study of γδ T cells in repeated Plasmodium falciparum infection. The overall study: Samples were taken at baseline, before some infections, and 21 days after each.

Sequencing covered both gamma and delta TCR chains per sample. TCRdb called clones anew from the multiplex PCR reads with CATT. The sample carries 70,000 to 95,000 delta-chain clones, over 1.3% recorded once. From germline, CDR1 is GEAIGNYY and CDR2 EKD. The CDR3 is 18 residues long. The V segment lost 3 bases and the J segment 2 bases; nucleotides outside the gene matches: 14. Whole-study findings and limits: Over time and infection, Vgamma9/Vdelta2+ repertoires remained highly stable and polyclonal.

The gene calls are TRDV2 and TRDJ1; 10 positions match TRDD3. No J segment appears in TCRdb, so it was assigned here by matching the sequence to germline. The clonotype originates from a pool of human donors (malaria-infected and uninfected, not separated). The sequenced sample consisted of gamma-delta T cells from blood. The CDR3 loop reads CACDPLTGGSPDTDKLIF. The CDR3 DNA is TGTGCCTGTGACCCCCTTACTGGGGGATCCCCCGATACCGATAAACTCATCTTT.